Detailed here is one T cell receptor beta chain. Its antigen is as yet unknown. This sequence may be a read error, since a much larger clone differs from it by one base. This entry belongs to a study of tumor and adjacent non-tumor tissue in lung cancer. Whole-study context: On average, productive TCRbeta reads reached about 4.17 million per sample.

Three rounds of nested PCR, following a modified ARM-PCR protocol, produced the TCRbeta library. TCRdb reanalysed the multiplex PCR reads using MiXCR and keeps one entry per CDR3 protein. The sample holds tens of thousands of distinct CDR3 sequences; roughly 80% are singletons and the top ten take 13%. Overall study findings and caveats: Significantly higher TCR diversity was found in tumor than normal lung. Normal lung showed higher cumulative top 100 clone frequency than tumor. Tumor TCR diversity, when higher, was linked to shorter survival.

No cell sorting was done before RNA was extracted from the tissue. Specimen: lung tumor tissue. This TCR was recovered from a woman between 50 and 59 years old with non-small cell lung cancer.

The CDR3 here is CASSFTGFHADTQYF. CDR3 in DNA: TGTGCCAGCAGCTTTACCGGGTTCCACGCAGATACGCAGTATTTT. The chain is built from TRBV7-2 and TRBJ2-3; D gene unclear. Looked up from germline, CDR1 is SGHTA and CDR2 is FQGNSA. V gave up 3 bases and J gave up 4 bases, with 14 bases separating them. There are 15 residues in the CDR3.